Following are 14 T cell receptor beta chains from one sample sequenced in a study of blood T cell repertoires in COVID-19 (dated by TCRdb to about 2020). The method behind the library was the immunoSEQ multiplex PCR assay. TCRdb took this table from immuneACCESS and kept in-frame rearrangements with V and J called. Such tables lack part of the clones; where checked against another copy, unresolved V genes explain under half of the gap, and the rest is unexplained. The sample records roughly 280,000 clones, roughly nine tenths of which are singletons. 3.5% to 4% of the sample goes to the ten largest clones. Sequenced sample: peripheral blood. Receptors originate from a man in his late teens or twenties with active or convalescent COVID-19.

A few counts support this clone. The chain has TRBV4-2 and TRBJ1-3; D ambiguous. The CDR3 length is 16 residues. Germline-derived CDR1 and CDR2 are LGHNA and YNFKEQ. V shed 1 base and J shed 0 bases, with 10 bases lying between them. In nucleotides, the CDR3 is TGTGCCAGCAGCCAAGGAGAGAGTTACTCTGGAAACACCATATATTTT. This translates into CASSQGESYSGNTIYF.

This clone was counted between two and nine times. The chain is built from TRBV19 and TRBJ2-4; D call uncertain. Trimming removed 6 bases at V and 3 bases at J, with 9 bases between. The CDR3 contains 13 residues. CDR1 and CDR2 from the germline V gene are LNHDA and SQIVND (reference sequence). CDR3 region: CASRADVKNIQYF. DNA of the CDR3: TGTGCCAGTAGGGCGGATGTCAAAAACATTCAGTACTTC.

This sequence joins TRBV6-5 and TRBJ1-5; 7 bases are a match to TRBD1. Germline V gene sequence: CDR1 MNHEY, CDR2 SVGAGI. This CDR3 contains 12 residues. The ends lost 4 bases at V and 11 bases at J; junction bases unmatched: 5. Written as DNA, the CDR3 is TGTGCCAGCAGTTCGACAGGGAAGGCCCAGCATTTT. It specifies CASSSTGKAQHF.

The gene calls are TRBV7-2 and TRBJ2-2; no clear D. This CDR3 has 13 residues. V was cut by 0 bases and J by 6 bases, with 5 bases left in between. Per the germline V gene, CDR1 is SGHTA and CDR2 is FQGNSA. The CDR3 nucleotides are TGTGCCAGCAGCTTAGCCTATCCCGGGGAGCTGTTTTTT. It encodes CASSLAYPGELFF.

This clone appeared once. The rearrangement links TRBV12-5 to TRBJ2-5, with TRBD2 matching 12 bases. Looked up from germline, CDR1 is LGHNT and CDR2 is FRNRAP. V lost 7 bases to trimming and J lost 5 bases; unmatched junction nucleotides: 14. The length of the CDR3 is 17 residues. The CDR3 DNA is TGTGCTAGTGACCCCGGAAAGACTAGCGGGAGCTTGGAGACCCAGTACTTC. Protein: CASDPGKTSGSLETQYF.

The chain uses TRBV2 and TRBJ1-2; D ambiguous. V was cut by 10 bases and J by 7 bases, with 16 bases left in between. CDR1 and CDR2 from the germline V gene are SNHLY and FYNNEI. The CDR3 length is 12 residues. CDR3 DNA: TGTGCCACCTACCGAGGTCGGTTTGGCTACACCTTC. This encodes CATYRGRFGYTF.

The V call is TRBV5-1, the J call TRBJ2-1; 11 bases agree with TRBD2. The germline gives CDR1 SGHRS, CDR2 YFSETQ. This CDR3 region has 16 residues. The trim removed 5 bases at V and 8 bases at J, leaving 12 bases unmatched. The CDR3 DNA follows: TGCGCCAGCAGGCGTATAGCGGGGGGGCCGCGCGATGAGCAGTTCTTC. Translating it yields CASRRIAGGPRDEQFF.

V usage is TRBV5-1 and J usage is TRBJ2-5; 9 bases agree with TRBD1. Germline CDR1 is SGHRS and CDR2 is YFSETQ. CDR3 length equals 13 residues. J gave up 7 bases and V 4 bases, and 5 bases lay outside the gene matches. This CDR3 reads CASSMGQGGTQYF. CDR3 bases: TGCGCCAGCAGCATGGGACAGGGAGGGACCCAGTACTTC.

The chain carries TRBV11-2 and TRBJ2-1; 8 bases fit TRBD2. Looked up from germline, CDR1 is SGHAT and CDR2 is FQNNGV. This CDR3 comprises 17 residues. V was pared by 3 bases and J by 3 bases, with 10 bases of the junction left unmatched. CDR3 in amino acids: CASSLEYGTSGYNEQFF. The CDR3 nucleotides are TGTGCCAGCAGCTTGGAATACGGGACTAGTGGCTACAATGAGCAGTTCTTC.

This chain connects TRBV9 to TRBJ2-2; 7 bases agree with TRBD1. The CDR3 has 13 amino acids. Germline V gene data show CDR1 as SGDLS and CDR2 as YYNGEE. V lost 4 bases and J lost 6; bases outside the gene matches: 3. The CDR3 loop is CASSFTGAGELFF. The CDR3 DNA follows: TGTGCCAGCAGCTTTACAGGGGCCGGGGAGCTGTTTTTT.

The chain joins TRBV4-3 to TRBJ2-1; 10 positions agree with TRBD2. Germline values: CDR1 LGHNA, CDR2 YSLEER. Trimming cost V 2 bases and J 7 bases; bases outside gene matches: 2. There are 14 residues in the CDR3. The DNA for the CDR3 is TGCGCCAGCAGCCAACAACTAGCGGGAAATGAGCAGTTCTTC. Translation gives CASSQQLAGNEQFF.

To note about this clone: The sample holds other DNA sequences that translate to the same CDR3. V usage is TRBV19 and J usage is TRBJ2-7; 11 positions agree with TRBD2. The germline V gene has CDR1 LNHDA and CDR2 SQIVND (reference sequence). The CDR3 totals 14 residues. J lost 4 bases, V lost 3 bases, and 2 bases had no gene match. The CDR3 loop reads CASSITSGSYEQYF. The CDR3 DNA reads TGTGCCAGTAGTATCACTAGCGGGAGTTACGAGCAGTACTTC.

The CDR3, as DNA: TGTGCCAGCAGCCCTACAGGGGGCGAGACCCAGTACTTC. It yields the protein CASSPTGGETQYF. The V call is TRBV9, the J call TRBJ2-5; 9 bases fit TRBD1. The CDR3 is 13 amino acids. J gave up 5 bases and V 4 bases, and 3 bases lay outside the gene matches. The germline V gene encodes CDR1 SGDLS and CDR2 YYNGEE.

The V call is TRBV19, the J call TRBJ1-3; D remains unclear. Trimming shortened V by 3 bases and J by 2 bases, and 5 bases separated the two germline ends. Germline values: CDR1 LNHDA, CDR2 SQIVND (reference sequence). The CDR3 is 13 amino acids. In DNA, the CDR3 is TGTGCCAGTAGTATGGCAGCTGGAAACACCATATATTTT. Translating gives CASSMAAGNTIYF. The complete variable domain, with remaining parts taken from reference TRBV19 and TRBJ1-3, reads DGGITQSPKYLFRKEGQNVTLSCEQNLNHDAMYWYRQDPGQGLRLIYYSQIVNDFQKGDIAEGYSVSREKKESFPLTVTSAQKNPTAFYLCASSMAAGNTIYFGEGSWLTVV.